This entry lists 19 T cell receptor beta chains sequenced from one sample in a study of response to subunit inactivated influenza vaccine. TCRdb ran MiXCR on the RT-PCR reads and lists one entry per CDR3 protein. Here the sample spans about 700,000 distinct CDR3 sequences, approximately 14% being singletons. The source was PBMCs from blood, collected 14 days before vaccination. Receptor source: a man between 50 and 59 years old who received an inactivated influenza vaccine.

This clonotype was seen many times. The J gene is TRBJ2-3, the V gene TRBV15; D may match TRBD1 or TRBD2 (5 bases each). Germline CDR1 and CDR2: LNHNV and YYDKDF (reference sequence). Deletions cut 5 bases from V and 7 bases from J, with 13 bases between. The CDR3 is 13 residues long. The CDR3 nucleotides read TGTGCCACCAGCGAGGGCAGGGCATATACGCAGTATTTT. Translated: CATSEGRAYTQYF.

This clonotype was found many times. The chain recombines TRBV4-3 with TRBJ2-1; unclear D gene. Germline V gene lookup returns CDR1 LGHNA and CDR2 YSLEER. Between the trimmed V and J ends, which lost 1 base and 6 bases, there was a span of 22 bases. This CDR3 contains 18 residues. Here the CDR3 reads CASSQATPELAGRNEQFF. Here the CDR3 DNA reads TGCGCCAGCAGCCAAGCCACCCCCGAGTTGGCAGGACGCAATGAGCAGTTCTTC.

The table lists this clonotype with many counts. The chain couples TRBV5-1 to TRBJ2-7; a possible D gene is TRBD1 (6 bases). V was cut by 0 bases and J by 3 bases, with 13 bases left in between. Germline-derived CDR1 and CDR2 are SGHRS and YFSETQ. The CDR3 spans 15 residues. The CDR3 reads CASSLAPGVNYEQYF. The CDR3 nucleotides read TGCGCCAGCAGCTTGGCCCCAGGGGTGAACTACGAGCAGTACTTC.

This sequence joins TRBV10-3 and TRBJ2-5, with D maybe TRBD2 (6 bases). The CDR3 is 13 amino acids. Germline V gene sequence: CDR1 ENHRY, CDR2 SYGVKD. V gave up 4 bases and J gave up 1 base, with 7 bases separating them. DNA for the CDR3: TGTGCCATCAGTGGGCGGGGCCAAGAGACCCAGTACTTC. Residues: CAISGRGQETQYF.

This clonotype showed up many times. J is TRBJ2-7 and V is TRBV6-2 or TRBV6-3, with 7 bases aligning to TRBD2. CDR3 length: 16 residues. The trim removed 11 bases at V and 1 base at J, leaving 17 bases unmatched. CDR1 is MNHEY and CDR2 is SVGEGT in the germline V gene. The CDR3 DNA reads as TGTGCCTCGAATCGGAGCCCGGGGGACTATTCCTACGAGCAGTACTTC. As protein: CASNRSPGDYSYEQYF.

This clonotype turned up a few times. The CDR3 here is CASSVAMTGADTQYF. In nucleotides, the CDR3 is TGTGCCAGCAGCGTAGCGATGACTGGGGCAGATACGCAGTATTTT. The V and J genes are TRBV9 and TRBJ2-3; the D is unclear. Between the trimmed V and J ends, which lost 0 bases and 4 bases, there was a span of 12 bases. There are 15 residues in the CDR3. CDR1 is SGDLS and CDR2 is YYNGEE in the germline V gene.

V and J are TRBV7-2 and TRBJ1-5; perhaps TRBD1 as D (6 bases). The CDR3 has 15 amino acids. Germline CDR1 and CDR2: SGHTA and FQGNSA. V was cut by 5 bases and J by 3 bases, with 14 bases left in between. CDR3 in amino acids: CASSNTGMNNQPQHF. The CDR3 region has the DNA TGTGCCAGCAGCAATACAGGGATGAACAATCAGCCCCAGCATTTT.

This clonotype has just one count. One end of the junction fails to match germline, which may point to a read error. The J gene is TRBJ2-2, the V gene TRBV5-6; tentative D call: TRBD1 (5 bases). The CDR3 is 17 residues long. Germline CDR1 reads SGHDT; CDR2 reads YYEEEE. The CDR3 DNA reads TGTGCCCGCAGCTTGGGGCTTGACAGTACTCCCACCGGGGAGCTGTTTTTT. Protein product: CARSLGLDSTPTGELFF.

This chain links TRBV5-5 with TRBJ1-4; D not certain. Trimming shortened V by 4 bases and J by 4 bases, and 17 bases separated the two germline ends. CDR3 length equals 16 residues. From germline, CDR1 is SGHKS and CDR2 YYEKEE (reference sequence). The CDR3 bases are TGTGCCAGCAGCCCCATGGGAGGGCGTATTAATGAAAAACTGTTTTTT. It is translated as CASSPMGGRINEKLFF.

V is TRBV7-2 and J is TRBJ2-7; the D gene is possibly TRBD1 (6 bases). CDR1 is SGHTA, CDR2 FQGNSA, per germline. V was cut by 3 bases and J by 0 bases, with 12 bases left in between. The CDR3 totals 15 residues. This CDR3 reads CASSLWDTLSYEQYF. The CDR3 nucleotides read TGTGCCAGCAGCTTGTGGGACACCCTCTCCTACGAGCAGTACTTC.

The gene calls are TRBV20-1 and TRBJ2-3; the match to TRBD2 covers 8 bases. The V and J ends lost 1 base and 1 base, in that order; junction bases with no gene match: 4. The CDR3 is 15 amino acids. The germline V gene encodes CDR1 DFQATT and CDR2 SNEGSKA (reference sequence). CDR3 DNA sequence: TGCAGTGCTAGAGGGGCCGGGGGGGGCACAGATACGCAGTATTTT. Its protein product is CSARGAGGGTDTQYF.

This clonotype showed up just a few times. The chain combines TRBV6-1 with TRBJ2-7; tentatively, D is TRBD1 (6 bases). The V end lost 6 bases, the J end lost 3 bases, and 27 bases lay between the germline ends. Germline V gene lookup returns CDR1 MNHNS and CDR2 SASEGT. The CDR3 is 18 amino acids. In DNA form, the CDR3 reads TGTGCCAGCAGCCATATTGGGTTGACAGGCCTCTTCAGCTACGAGCAGTACTTC. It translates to CASSHIGLTGLFSYEQYF.

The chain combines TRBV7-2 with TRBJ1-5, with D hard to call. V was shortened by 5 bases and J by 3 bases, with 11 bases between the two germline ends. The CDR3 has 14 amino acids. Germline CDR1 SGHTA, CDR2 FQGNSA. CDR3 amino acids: CASSEVTYNQPQHF. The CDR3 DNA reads TGTGCCAGCAGCGAAGTAACTTACAATCAGCCCCAGCATTTT.

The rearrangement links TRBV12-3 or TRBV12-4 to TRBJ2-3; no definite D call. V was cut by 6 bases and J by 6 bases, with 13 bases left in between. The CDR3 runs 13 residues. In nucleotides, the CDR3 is TGTGCCAGCAGACTCCCGGCAGACGATACGCAGTATTTT. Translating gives CASRLPADDTQYF.

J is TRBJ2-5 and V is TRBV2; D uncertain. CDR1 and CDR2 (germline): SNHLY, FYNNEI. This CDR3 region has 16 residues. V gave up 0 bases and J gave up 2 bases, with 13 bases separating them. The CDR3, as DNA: TGTGCCAGCAGTGAAGCGGGGATGGGGTGGCAAGAGACCCAGTACTTC. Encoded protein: CASSEAGMGWQETQYF.

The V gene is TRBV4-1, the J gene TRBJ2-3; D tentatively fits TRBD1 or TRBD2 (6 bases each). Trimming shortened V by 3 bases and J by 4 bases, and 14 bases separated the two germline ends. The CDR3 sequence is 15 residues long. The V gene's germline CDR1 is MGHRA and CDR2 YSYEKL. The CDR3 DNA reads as TGCGCCAGCAGCCACCGAGGGGGGTACCCAGATACGCAGTATTTT. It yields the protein CASSHRGGYPDTQYF.

The CDR3 spells CASRNQNTGELFF. CDR3 DNA: TGTGCCAGCAGGAACCAGAACACCGGGGAGCTGTTTTTT. V usage is TRBV28 and J usage is TRBJ2-2; D gene unclear. From germline, CDR1 is MDHEN and CDR2 SYDVKM. The CDR3 has 13 residues. Trimming left V 6 bases short and J 1 base short, with 6 bases between. Full variable domain (remainder filled in from reference TRBV28 and TRBJ2-2): DVKVTQSSRYLVKRTGEKVFLECVQDMDHENMFWYRQDPGLGLRLIYFSYDVKMKEKGDIPEGYSVSREKKERFSLILESASTNQTSMYLCASRNQNTGELFFGEGSRLTVL.

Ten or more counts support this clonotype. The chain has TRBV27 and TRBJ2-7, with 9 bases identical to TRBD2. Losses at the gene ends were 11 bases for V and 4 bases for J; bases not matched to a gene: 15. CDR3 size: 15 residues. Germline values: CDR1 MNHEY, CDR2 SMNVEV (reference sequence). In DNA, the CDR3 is TGTGCCGCAGGGAGGGTAAGCGGGGGGTTTTACGAGCAGTACTTC. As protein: CAAGRVSGGFYEQYF.

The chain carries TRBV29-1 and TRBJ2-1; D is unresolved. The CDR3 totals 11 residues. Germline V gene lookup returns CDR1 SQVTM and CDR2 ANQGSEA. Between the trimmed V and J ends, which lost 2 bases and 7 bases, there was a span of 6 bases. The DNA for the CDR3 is TGCAGCGTTGAAATGGAGAATGAGCAGTTCTTC. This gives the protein CSVEMENEQFF.